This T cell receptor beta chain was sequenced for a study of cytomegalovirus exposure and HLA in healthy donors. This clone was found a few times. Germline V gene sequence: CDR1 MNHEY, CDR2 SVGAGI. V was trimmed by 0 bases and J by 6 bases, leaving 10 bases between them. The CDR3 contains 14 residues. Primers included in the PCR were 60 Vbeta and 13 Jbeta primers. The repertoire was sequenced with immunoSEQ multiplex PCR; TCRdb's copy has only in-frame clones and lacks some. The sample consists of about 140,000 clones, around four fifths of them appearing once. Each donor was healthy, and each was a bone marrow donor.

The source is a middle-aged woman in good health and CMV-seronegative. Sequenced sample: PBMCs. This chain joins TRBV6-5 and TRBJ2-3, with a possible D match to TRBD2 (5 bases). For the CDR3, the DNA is TGTGCCAGCAGTTACTCGATCCTAGCCGATACGCAGTATTTT. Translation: CASSYSILADTQYF.